These 24 T cell receptor beta chains were sequenced from one sample in a study of a mutant IDH1 vaccine in newly diagnosed glioma. The protocol was immunoSEQ multiplex PCR, while the TCRdb copy is restricted to in-frame clones and leaves out a portion. This table has tens of thousands of clones, about 79% appearing once. Time point meaning: week 47, end of study. Doses consisted of 300 ug of mutant IDH1 20-mer peptide each, paired with topical imiquimod. Antigens of these TCRs are unknown. Source: PBMCs, taken from a glioma patient whose treatment included an IDH1 peptide vaccine. Every receptor here comes from a man in his fifties or sixties with glioma.

The rearrangement links TRBV5-1 to TRBJ1-5; D not certain. Deletions cut 1 base from V and 0 bases from J, with 11 bases between. This CDR3 is 16 amino acids long. CDR1 and CDR2 (germline): SGHRS, YFSETQ. CDR3 sequence: CASSLWVRYSNQPQHF. CDR3 in DNA: TGCGCCAGCAGCTTGTGGGTCCGGTATAGCAATCAGCCCCAGCATTTT.

The CDR3 coding sequence is TGTGCCAGCAGCAAGGGGACAGGGGCGGCAACTAATGAAAAACTGTTTTTT. As protein: CASSKGTGAATNEKLFF. The chain employs TRBV5-4 and TRBJ1-4; 10 nucleotides agree with TRBD1. This CDR3 contains 17 residues. V lost 4 bases to trimming and J lost 0 bases; unmatched junction nucleotides: 6. Germline assignment: CDR1 SGHNT and CDR2 YYREEE (reference sequence). Full variable domain (outside the CDR3, taken from reference TRBV5-4 and TRBJ1-4): ETGVTQSPTHLIKTRGQQVTLRCSSQSGHNTVSWYQQALGQGPQFIFQYYREEENGRGNFPPRFSGLQFPNYSSELNVNALELDDSALYLCASSKGTGAATNEKLFFGSGTQLSVL.

The chain has TRBV9 and TRBJ1-5, with D possibly TRBD1 on 6 matching bases. Trimming took off 3 bases at V and 5 bases at J, with 12 bases between the two ends. The CDR3 totals 14 residues. Germline CDR1 and CDR2: SGDLS and YYNGEE. The CDR3 DNA follows: TGTGCCAGCAGCGAAGGGGGGTACGATCAGCCCCAGCATTTT. This sequence encodes CASSEGGYDQPQHF. The full variable domain, its missing parts supplied by reference TRBV9 and TRBJ1-5, is DSGVTQTPKHLITATGQRVTLRCSPRSGDLSVYWYQQSLDQGLQFLIQYYNGEERAKGNILERFSAQQFPDLHSELNLSSLELGDSALYFCASSEGGYDQPQHFGDGTRLSIL.

This chain uses TRBV27 with TRBJ1-1; D not certain. V shed 5 bases and J shed 1 base, with 11 bases lying between them. CDR1 and CDR2 from the germline V gene are MNHEY and SMNVEV (reference sequence). The CDR3 is made up of 14 amino acids. CDR3 region: CASSPDIWNTEAFF. The CDR3 nucleotides read TGTGCCAGCAGTCCGGATATCTGGAACACTGAAGCTTTCTTT.

This clone was recorded a few times. This chain joins TRBV28 and TRBJ1-1, with D tentatively TRBD1 (6 bases). V gave up 6 bases and J gave up 3 bases, with 14 bases separating them. This CDR3 region has 14 residues. The germline V gene has CDR1 MDHEN and CDR2 SYDVKM. The CDR3 here is CASRHQGLDTEAFF. In DNA form, the CDR3 reads TGTGCCAGCAGGCACCAGGGGTTGGACACTGAAGCTTTCTTT.

The gene calls are TRBV6-1 and TRBJ2-6; TRBD1 matches at 10 bases. CDR3 length equals 18 residues. V was clipped by 4 bases and J by 0 bases; unmatched bases: 6. Germline V gene lookup returns CDR1 MNHNS and CDR2 SASEGT. The CDR3 loop reads CASSVRDRGFSGANVLTF. In DNA form, the CDR3 reads TGTGCCAGCAGTGTCCGGGACAGGGGCTTCTCTGGGGCCAACGTCCTGACTTTC.

The rearrangement uses TRBV10-3 and TRBJ2-1, with unresolved D. Germline V gene sequence: CDR1 ENHRY, CDR2 SYGVKD. The V end lost 8 bases, the J end lost 4 bases, and 15 bases lay between the germline ends. The CDR3 spans 14 residues. CDR3 sequence (DNA): TGTGCCATCCAATACAGTTCCGTATACAATGAGCAGTTCTTC. Translated: CAIQYSSVYNEQFF.

J is TRBJ1-1 and V is TRBV7-9; no clear D gene. Trimming removed 4 bases from V and 3 bases from J, with 9 bases in between. Germline CDR1 reads SEHNR; CDR2 reads FQNEAQ (reference sequence). The CDR3 contains 13 residues. The CDR3 reads CASSSEWDTEAFF. CDR3 DNA sequence: TGTGCCAGCAGCTCCGAATGGGACACTGAAGCTTTCTTT.

The V and J genes are TRBV7-2 and TRBJ1-2, with 8 bases matching TRBD1. Germline-derived CDR1 and CDR2 are SGHTA and FQGNSA. V lost 4 bases and J lost 5; bases outside the gene matches: 6. The CDR3 length is 14 residues. The CDR3 sequence is CASSSSGGGYGYTF. Written as DNA, the CDR3 is TGTGCCAGCAGCTCTTCAGGGGGCGGATATGGCTACACCTTC.

This clone was picked up one time. This rearrangement joins TRBV18 to TRBJ2-2; the D is unclear. Trimming cost V 0 bases and J 1 base, with 3 bases left between them. The CDR3 is made up of 14 amino acids. Germline V gene data show CDR1 as KGHSH and CDR2 as LQKENI. CDR3 residues: CASSPPVNTGELFF. The CDR3 DNA is TGTGCCAGCTCACCACCGGTGAACACCGGGGAGCTGTTTTTT.

This chain links TRBV7-9 with TRBJ2-5; weak D call: TRBD2 (5 bases). The CDR3 totals 15 residues. Germline assignment: CDR1 SEHNR and CDR2 FQNEAQ (reference sequence). V lost 4 bases, J lost 9 bases, and 21 bases lay in between. The CDR3: CASSSSTSTRGAQYF. The CDR3 DNA is TGTGCCAGCAGCTCCTCAACCTCGACCCGGGGAGCCCAGTACTTC.

The V call is TRBV9, the J call TRBJ1-6; D is unresolved. The CDR3 is 13 residues long. V was pared by 0 bases and J by 9 bases, with 7 bases between. Per germline, CDR1 SGDLS and CDR2 YYNGEE. The CDR3 coding sequence is TGTGCCAGCAGCGTAGGGAGGACTTCACCCCTCCACTTT. Encoded protein: CASSVGRTSPLHF.

V is TRBV5-1 and J is TRBJ2-1; TRBD2 matches at 7 bases. Trimming at V came to 4 bases and at J to 9 bases, leaving 13 bases not matched to a gene. The V gene's germline CDR1 is SGHRS and CDR2 YFSETQ. This CDR3 is 15 amino acids long. The CDR3 DNA is TGCGCCAGCAGCCCGTCTCCGGCGGGGGAGGGTGAGCAGTTCTTC. This gives the protein CASSPSPAGEGEQFF.

The chain combines TRBV5-4 with TRBJ2-1; 12 nucleotides match TRBD2. This CDR3 is 18 amino acids long. CDR1 is SGHNT, CDR2 YYREEE, per germline (reference sequence). Unmatched junction bases numbered 12, after V lost 1 base and J lost 7 bases. The CDR3 spells CASSLYRPSGGVVNEQFF. Written as DNA, the CDR3 is TGTGCCAGCAGCTTGTATAGGCCTAGCGGGGGGGTAGTAAATGAGCAGTTCTTC.

V is TRBV14 and J is TRBJ1-6; D might be TRBD1 (5 bases). CDR1 is SGHDN and CDR2 is FVKESK in the germline V gene. V lost 4 bases and J 3 bases, leaving 13 bases between the germline ends. This CDR3 has 16 amino acids. The CDR3 loop reads CASSPGGAFYNSPLHF. In DNA, the CDR3 is TGTGCCAGCAGCCCGGGTGGGGCATTCTATAATTCACCCCTCCACTTT.

The chain links TRBV30 to TRBJ1-6; tentatively, D is TRBD1 (6 bases). This CDR3 contains 16 residues. The V end lost 1 base, the J end lost 3 bases, and 13 bases lay between the germline ends. The germline gives CDR1 GTSNPN, CDR2 SVGIG (reference sequence). The CDR3 DNA reads as TGTGCCTGGAGTGCGGGGGCGGCCCGCTATAATTCACCCCTCCACTTT. Translated: CAWSAGAARYNSPLHF. Full variable domain (rest looked up from reference TRBV30 and TRBJ1-6): SQTIHQWPATLVQPVGSPLSLECTVEGTSNPNLYWYRQAAGRGLQLLFYSVGIGQISSEVPQNLSASRPQDRQFILSSKKLLLSDSGFYLCAWSAGAARYNSPLHFGNGTRLTVT.

This clone showed up just once. The V call is TRBV9, the J call TRBJ1-2; 10 bases map to TRBD1. Germline V gene sequence: CDR1 SGDLS, CDR2 YYNGEE. CDR3 length equals 15 residues. The junction had 7 bases not matched to a gene; V was cut back by 4 bases and J by 4 bases. CDR3 sequence (DNA): TGTGCCAGCAGCCCCCGACAGGGGGCGGTCTATGGCTACACCTTC. Translating it yields CASSPRQGAVYGYTF.

The gene calls are TRBV18 and TRBJ1-1; tentative D call: TRBD1 (5 bases). This CDR3 spans 16 amino acids. CDR1 is KGHSH and CDR2 is LQKENI in the germline V gene. Trimming took off 3 bases at V and 5 bases at J, with 19 bases between the two ends. This chain's CDR3 is CASSPSQGGRGTEAFF. CDR3 coding DNA: TGTGCCAGCTCACCCTCTCAGGGAGGCCGAGGGACTGAAGCTTTCTTT.

The chain recombines TRBV5-1 with TRBJ2-5; 8 bases match TRBD1. V lost 4 bases, J lost 5 bases, and 7 bases stayed unmatched. Per germline, CDR1 SGHRS and CDR2 YFSETQ. The CDR3 loop spans 14 amino acids. The CDR3 region has the DNA TGCGCCAGCAGCCCGGACAGGGTCGGGGAGACCCAGTACTTC. Its translation: CASSPDRVGETQYF.

This chain connects TRBV7-2 to TRBJ2-5; 8 positions agree with TRBD2. Per the germline V gene, CDR1 is SGHTA and CDR2 is FQGNSA. The V and J ends lost 4 bases and 8 bases, in that order; junction bases with no gene match: 6. The CDR3 has 13 residues. The CDR3 reads CASSSGGAPTQYF. Here the CDR3 DNA reads TGTGCCAGCAGCTCCGGGGGGGCCCCCACCCAGTACTTC.

This clone has only a few counts. The chain combines TRBV20-1 with TRBJ2-4; weak D call: TRBD2 (6 bases). Germline CDR1 DFQATT, CDR2 SNEGSKA (reference sequence). Trimming pared 5 bases from V and 7 bases from J, leaving 9 bases between. The CDR3 consists of 11 residues. CDR3 sequence (DNA): TGCAGTGCTGGAGGGGCGAACATTCAGTACTTC. Protein sequence: CSAGGANIQYF.

In DNA form, the CDR3 reads TGTGCCAGCAGCGTAACCAGCTTCTCTGGAAACACCATATATTTT. This encodes CASSVTSFSGNTIYF. The chain links TRBV9 to TRBJ1-3, with D hard to call. Germline loops: CDR1 SGDLS, CDR2 YYNGEE. The CDR3 extends over 15 amino acids. V lost 1 base and J 0 bases, leaving 8 bases between the germline ends.

To note about this clone: Germline is not matched at one junction end, which may reflect a read error. This rearrangement joins TRBV7-2 to TRBJ2-5, with D tentatively TRBD2 (5 bases). Germline values: CDR1 SGHTA, CDR2 FQGNSA. This CDR3 contains 13 residues. CDR3 nucleotides: TGTGCCAGCAGCCTAGCTGCGGAGGCGACCCAGTACTTC. It translates to CASSLAAEATQYF.

The chain has TRBV5-1 and TRBJ2-5; D is unclear. CDR1 is SGHRS, CDR2 YFSETQ, per germline. This CDR3 is built from 15 residues. The germline V and J ends were trimmed by 4 bases and 5 bases, with 18 bases remaining between them. CDR3 bases: TGCGCCAGCAGCAGACTGGACCCGCTGGGGGAGACCCAGTACTTC. Translated: CASSRLDPLGETQYF.